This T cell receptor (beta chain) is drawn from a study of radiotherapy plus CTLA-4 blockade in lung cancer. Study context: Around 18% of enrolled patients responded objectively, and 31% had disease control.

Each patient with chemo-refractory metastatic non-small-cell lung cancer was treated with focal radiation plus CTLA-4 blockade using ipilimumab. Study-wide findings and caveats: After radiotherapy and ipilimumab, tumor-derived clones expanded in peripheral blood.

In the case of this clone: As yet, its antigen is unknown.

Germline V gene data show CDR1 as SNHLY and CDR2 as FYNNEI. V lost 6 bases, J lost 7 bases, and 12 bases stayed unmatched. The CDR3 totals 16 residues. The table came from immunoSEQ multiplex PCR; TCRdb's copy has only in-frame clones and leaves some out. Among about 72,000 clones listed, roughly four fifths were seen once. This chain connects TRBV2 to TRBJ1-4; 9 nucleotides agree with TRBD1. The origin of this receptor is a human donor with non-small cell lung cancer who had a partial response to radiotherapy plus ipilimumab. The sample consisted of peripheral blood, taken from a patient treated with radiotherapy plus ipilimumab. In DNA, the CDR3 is TGTGCCAGCAGAGAGGGGACAGGGTGGTCTATTGAAAAACTGTTTTTT. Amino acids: CASREGTGWSIEKLFF.